The sequence of this T cell receptor beta chain was determined in a study of shared clonotypes between healthy human individuals. Data came from immunoSEQ multiplex PCR; TCRdb stores just in-frame clones and leaves some out. The data contain some 1.5 million clones, over 95% of them singletons. A remark on this clone: Its antigen is unidentified.

Notes on the study in general: A generally larger estimated richness was seen in naive subsets than in memory subsets.

Trimming took 1 base from V and 1 from J, leaving 18 bases between them. The CDR3 loop spans 18 amino acids. Germline loops: CDR1 MGHDK, CDR2 SYGVNS. Everyone who donated was a Caucasian adult who lived in Nashville, Tennessee. The specimen sequenced was naive CD4+ T cells sorted from blood. As for subset: CD45RA+ positively selected. This TCR came from a man in his thirties or forties in good health. The rearrangement uses TRBV25-1 and TRBJ2-3; D is possibly TRBD2 (5 bases). In DNA, the CDR3 is TGTGCCAGCAGTGAATTCAGAGCGGCCGATGGGGGCACAGATACGCAGTATTTT. This encodes CASSEFRAADGGTDTQYF. Looking up the rest from reference TRBV25-1 and TRBJ2-3 gives the full variable domain: EADIYQTPRYLVIGTGKKITLECSQTMGHDKMYWYQQDPGMELHLIHYSYGVNSTEKGDLSSESTVSRIRTEHFPLTLESARPSHTSQYLCASSEFRAADGGTDTQYFGPGTRLTVL.